This TCR beta chain appears in the sequencing data of a study of blood T cell repertoires in COVID-19. V gave up 3 bases and J gave up 7 bases, with 7 bases separating them. The CDR3 consists of 12 residues. The germline gives CDR1 KGHDR, CDR2 SFDVKD. Original processing methods: Estimates of nucleated cell counts were drawn from the amplification of reference gene primers. Clones were read by immunoSEQ multiplex PCR, and TCRdb kept only the in-frame ones, dropping some. D and trimming were read from the DNA, whereas the V and J calls and clone size are those reported in that table. Seen here are fewer than 350,000 clones, roughly 87% observed once, and the top ten hold roughly a tenth. Followed longitudinally, the Seattle patients had been enrolled during active infection.

The receptor's source is a man between 25 and 39 years old with COVID-19, enrolled during active disease. Sequenced sample: peripheral blood. This chain joins TRBV24-1 and TRBJ2-3, with D perhaps TRBD2 (5 bases). CDR3 nucleotide sequence: TGTGCCACCAGTGATCGGGGTCATACGCAGTATTTT. This gives the protein CATSDRGHTQYF.